The 15 T cell receptor beta chains below all came from one sample that was sequenced in a study of shared clonotypes between healthy human individuals. The assay was immunoSEQ multiplex PCR, and TCRdb's table has in-frame clones only and misses some. This sample has about half a million clones, with about 85% found just once. The specimen sequenced was PBMCs. These receptors all come from a woman in her 40s in good health. Some clones in this sample may be carry-over from other donors' samples.

This sequence joins TRBV15 and TRBJ2-1; D possibly corresponds to TRBD2 (6 bases). Trimming pared 5 bases from V and 6 bases from J, leaving 11 bases between. Germline values: CDR1 LNHNV, CDR2 YYDKDF (reference sequence). This CDR3 comprises 13 residues. In DNA, the CDR3 is TGTGCCACCAGCTTGGGACTCCGCAATGAGCAGTTCTTC. It translates to CATSLGLRNEQFF.

This clone was found a few times. V usage is TRBV7-6 and J usage is TRBJ2-3, with 8 bases fitting TRBD1. The CDR3 is 16 amino acids. CDR1 is SGHVS, CDR2 FNYEAQ, per germline. V shed 3 bases, J shed 0 bases, and the junction held 5 bases outside the gene matches. CDR3 protein: CASSFGTGSSTDTQYF. The CDR3 DNA reads TGTGCCAGCAGCTTCGGGACAGGTTCTAGCACAGATACGCAGTATTTT.

This rearrangement joins TRBV19 to TRBJ2-1, with 10 bases lining up with TRBD2. Looked up from germline, CDR1 is LNHDA and CDR2 is SQIVND (reference sequence). The CDR3 length is 12 residues. The ends lost 7 bases at V and 10 bases at J; junction bases unmatched: 4. For the CDR3, the DNA is TGTGCCAGTACTCGGACTAGCGGCGAGCAGTTCTTC. This sequence encodes CASTRTSGEQFF.

This clone was detected only a few times. This CDR3 is CASSLERTGREYGYTF. The DNA for the CDR3 is TGTGCCAGCAGCTTAGAGCGGACAGGGAGAGAATATGGCTACACCTTC. The V gene is TRBV7-2, the J gene TRBJ1-2; TRBD1 matches 8 bases. CDR1 and CDR2 from the germline V gene are SGHTA and FQGNSA. With 1 base clipped from V and 5 bases from J, the junction kept 9 bases outside the gene matches. The CDR3 is 16 residues long.

This clone was picked up one time. The chain links TRBV2 to TRBJ1-3; D perhaps matches TRBD1 (6 bases). V lost 7 bases to trimming and J lost 0 bases, with 19 bases between them. Germline loops: CDR1 SNHLY, CDR2 FYNNEI. This CDR3 has 17 residues. The DNA for the CDR3 is TGTGCCAGCACCACAGGGCCGCCCAGCCGCTCTGGAAACACCATATATTTT. Amino acids: CASTTGPPSRSGNTIYF. Full variable domain (rest looked up from reference TRBV2 and TRBJ1-3): EPEVTQTPSHQVTQMGQEVILRCVPISNHLYFYWYRQILGQKVEFLVSFYNNEISEKSEIFDDQFSVERPDGSNFTLKIRSTKLEDSAMYFCASTTGPPSRSGNTIYFGEGSWLTVV.

This chain links TRBV7-2 with TRBJ2-4; TRBD2 matches at 8 bases. The CDR3 totals 18 residues. Trimming at V came to 5 bases and at J to 1 base, leaving 13 bases not matched to a gene. Germline V gives CDR1 SGHTA, CDR2 FQGNSA. CDR3 amino acids: CASSPGSSREAAKNIQYF. CDR3 coding DNA: TGTGCCAGCAGCCCAGGCTCATCGCGGGAGGCGGCCAAAAACATTCAGTACTTC.

The V and J genes are TRBV28 and TRBJ2-7; D gene unclear. Trimming took off 3 bases at V and 0 bases at J, with 12 bases between the two ends. In germline, CDR1 is MDHEN, CDR2 SYDVKM. This CDR3 region has 15 residues. This chain's CDR3 is CASSLAGRSSYEQYF. The CDR3 region has the DNA TGTGCCAGCAGTTTGGCTGGACGGAGCTCCTACGAGCAGTACTTC.

The chain joins TRBV18 to TRBJ1-1, with D possibly matching TRBD1 (6 bases). Germline values: CDR1 KGHSH, CDR2 LQKENI. The CDR3 covers 13 residues. Trimming cost V 4 bases and J 1 base, with 7 bases left between them. The CDR3 spells CASSQGQNTEAFF. DNA of the CDR3: TGTGCCAGCTCACAGGGACAGAACACTGAAGCTTTCTTT.

The chain uses TRBV19 and TRBJ2-7; 9 nucleotides agree with TRBD2. CDR1 and CDR2 (germline): LNHDA, SQIVND (reference sequence). The CDR3 spans 15 residues. J was trimmed by 2 bases and V by 6 bases; bases with no gene match: 8. CDR3 DNA: TGTGCCAGTAGGACGACTAGCGGACCCACCTACGAGCAGTACTTC. Amino acid sequence: CASRTTSGPTYEQYF. The full variable domain, completed using reference TRBV19 and TRBJ2-7, is DGGITQSPKYLFRKEGQNVTLSCEQNLNHDAMYWYRQDPGQGLRLIYYSQIVNDFQKGDIAEGYSVSREKKESFPLTVTSAQKNPTAFYLCASRTTSGPTYEQYFGPGTRLTVT.

About this clone itself: Other DNA sequences in this specimen translate into the identical CDR3. The chain carries TRBV6-5 and TRBJ2-7; 9 bases agree with TRBD1. This CDR3 comprises 13 residues. Trimming removed 5 bases from V and 3 bases from J; junction bases left unmatched: 2. Germline CDR1 is MNHEY and CDR2 is SVGAGI. CDR3 DNA sequence: TGTGCCAGCAGTCTGGGACAGGGCTACGAGCAGTACTTC. It is translated as CASSLGQGYEQYF.

This clone appeared a single time. The chain uses TRBV5-1 and TRBJ2-1; perhaps TRBD2 as D (5 bases). This CDR3 has 15 residues. Germline lookup yields CDR1 SGHRS and CDR2 YFSETQ. Trimming took 3 bases from V and 2 from J, leaving 12 bases between them. The CDR3, as DNA: TGCGCCAGCAGCTGGGTAGCGCTTGCCTACAATGAGCAGTTCTTC. Translated: CASSWVALAYNEQFF.

V gene TRBV7-3 combines with J gene TRBJ2-2; no clear D gene. Between the trimmed V and J ends, which lost 2 bases and 6 bases, there was a span of 7 bases. The CDR3 spans 13 residues. The V gene's germline CDR1 is SGHTA and CDR2 FQGTGA. The CDR3 is CASSLRQAGELFF. In DNA, the CDR3 is TGTGCCAGCAGCTTACGGCAGGCCGGGGAGCTGTTTTTT.

In the case of this clone: Since a far larger clone is one base different, this is likely a read error. Distinct nucleotide sequences in the sample also encode this CDR3. V gene TRBV27 combines with J gene TRBJ1-5; D remains unclear. This CDR3 region has 15 residues. Germline assignment: CDR1 MNHEY and CDR2 SMNVEV (reference sequence). The CDR3 here is CASSPLGVLSQPQHF. The DNA for the CDR3 is TGCGCCAGCAGCCCACTCGGGGTATTGTCCCAGCCCCAGCATTTT.

The chain recombines TRBV7-9 with TRBJ2-7, with D unresolved. V was pared by 2 bases and J by 6 bases, with 8 bases between. Germline CDR1 reads SEHNR; CDR2 reads FQNEAQ (reference sequence). This CDR3 has 12 residues. DNA of the CDR3: TGTGCCAGCAGCTTATATCAGGCCGAGCAGTACTTC. Residues: CASSLYQAEQYF. Using reference TRBV7-9 and TRBJ2-7 for the parts outside the CDR3, the full variable domain is DTGVSQNPRHKITKRGQNVTFRCDPISEHNRLYWYRQTLGQGPEFLTYFQNEAQLEKSRLLSDRFSAERPKGSFSTLEIQRTEQGDSAMYLCASSLYQAEQYFGPGTRLTVT.

The chain combines TRBV29-1 with TRBJ2-4, with D uncertain. Germline loops: CDR1 SQVTM, CDR2 ANQGSEA. CDR3 size: 12 residues. The V gene lost 4 bases and the J gene lost 6 bases, with 10 bases spanning the gap. The CDR3 DNA is TGCAGCGTTGCCTCTGACGGAAACATTCAGTACTTC. This codes for CSVASDGNIQYF.